This TCR beta chain was documented in a study of chemoradiotherapy in HPV16-positive cancers. Study at large: Candidate HPV-specific clones and shared TCR motifs came from two HPV16-positive patients. Notes on the study in general: Candidate HPV-specific clones and E7-related TCR motifs grew in tumor during treatment. HPV-responsive T-cell expansion during chemoradiotherapy was linked to improved recurrence-free survival in HPV16-positive patients.

CDR1 and CDR2 from the germline V gene are SQVTM and ANQGSEA. V lost 0 bases, J lost 8 bases, and 4 bases stayed unmatched. The CDR3 extends over 13 amino acids. Regarding this clone: Antigen specificity is unknown.

TCRdb keeps only in-frame clones here, not all; method: immunoSEQ multiplex PCR. The table lists about 12,000 clones, roughly 70% of them singletons. Samples were taken several times over chemoradiotherapy. This chain connects TRBV29-1 to TRBJ1-2, with TRBD1 matching 9 bases. The biological material was taken from a patient who underwent chemoradiotherapy. The TCR sequence derives from a human donor with HPV-associated anogenital cancer. CDR3 amino acids: CSVEEQGAGGYTF. Written as DNA, the CDR3 is TGCAGCGTTGAAGAACAGGGGGCGGGAGGCTACACCTTC.